These T cell receptor beta chains were read from a single sample in a study of early T cells in non-severe SARS-CoV-2 infection. TCRdb re-called the 5' RACE reads through MiXCR, storing one row per CDR3 protein. The table shows 60,000 to 80,000 distinct CDR3 sequences, with 9% to 15% occurring only once. Material: whole blood. These TCRs come from an adult who was a healthcare worker with PCR-confirmed SARS-CoV-2 infection or an uninfected control (not recorded which). CDR3s include the opening cysteine and the closing phenylalanine or tryptophan. Fields, in order: clone size, D gene, V gene, J gene, CDR3 protein, CDR3 DNA. A D gene is named only where the DNA matches it firmly. The size of a clone is reported for some rows only, either as once, few or many, or as a class for expanded clones.

many	.	TRBV13	TRBJ1-1	CASSSRVGRGTEAFF	TGTGCCAGCAGCTCCCGGGTAGGTAGGGGCACTGAAGCTTTCTTT
medium-sized	TRBD1	TRBV7-9	TRBJ2-7	CASSLGTGTEQYF	TGTGCCAGCAGCTTAGGGACAGGGACCGAGCAGTACTTC
.	.	TRBV2	TRBJ2-3	CASSAVDSRTDTQYF	TGTGCCAGCAGTGCGGTCGACTCCCGCACAGATACGCAGTATTTT
many	TRBD1	TRBV20-1	TRBJ2-5	CSARGDREETQYF	TGCAGTGCTAGGGGGGACAGGGAAGAGACCCAGTACTTC
.	TRBD2	TRBV11-2	TRBJ2-1	CASSLVRGDDNEQFF	TGTGCCAGCAGCTTGGTCCGGGGGGACGACAATGAGCAGTTCTTC
.	.	TRBV7-3	TRBJ2-3	CASSSGHPTDTQYF	TGTGCCAGCAGCTCGGGGCACCCCACAGATACGCAGTATTTT
many	TRBD1	TRBV19	TRBJ2-6	CATLDRVPSGANVLTF	TGTGCCACCCTGGACAGGGTCCCGTCTGGGGCCAACGTCCTGACTTTC
.	.	TRBV19	TRBJ2-1	CASSIRGGFSYNEQFF	TGTGCCAGTAGTATAAGGGGGGGGTTCTCCTACAATGAGCAGTTCTTC
few	.	TRBV30	TRBJ1-1	CAWSVRADQRTEAFF	TGTGCCTGGAGTGTACGGGCGGACCAGCGGACTGAAGCTTTCTTT
many	.	TRBV28	TRBJ2-7	CASSFGRGYEQYF	TGTGCCAGCAGTTTCGGAAGGGGCTACGAGCAGTACTTC
many	.	TRBV6-5	TRBJ2-7	CASSYRIAAPREQYF	TGTGCCAGCAGTTATCGAATAGCGGCGCCCCGGGAGCAGTACTTC
few	.	TRBV28	TRBJ2-3	CASSRRPTTDTQYF	TGTGCCAGCAGTCGTAGACCAACCACAGATACGCAGTATTTT
.	TRBD2	TRBV20-1	TRBJ2-3	CSLRAGGPGDTQYF	TGCAGTTTGAGGGCGGGAGGCCCGGGAGATACGCAGTATTTT
.	.	TRBV5-1	TRBJ2-6	CASRMGGEEGVLTF	TGCGCCAGCAGGATGGGGGGAGAAGAAGGTGTCCTGACTTTC
.	TRBD2	TRBV29-1	TRBJ2-5	CSVEYPGGSGRAAETQYF	TGCAGCGTTGAGTACCCTGGGGGTAGCGGGAGGGCCGCTGAGACCCAGTACTTC